This T cell receptor (beta chain) was recorded in a study of beta chain features in type 1 diabetes. Study-wide results and limits: Fewer junction insertions and more nucleotide deletions appeared in type 1 diabetes patients.

Expressed TCRB transcripts got sequenced, as all isolated RNA was reverse transcribed. The table came from immunoSEQ multiplex PCR; TCRdb's copy has only in-frame clones and leaves some out. The sample has 250,000 to 300,000 clones, around 7.3% seen once; the top ten hold 0.9% to 1.2%. This clone has a single count. Its specificity is unknown. Trimming shortened V by 7 bases and J by 0 bases, and 18 bases separated the two germline ends. The CDR3 extends over 16 amino acids. Germline values: CDR1 MDHEN, CDR2 SYDVKM. Sequencing was done on a sample of central memory CD4+ T cells from blood. The TCR comes from a woman aged 18-30 years in good health. This chain joins TRBV28 and TRBJ1-1; D is possibly TRBD1 (5 bases). The CDR3 spells CASNPRGELMNTEAFF. The CDR3 bases are TGTGCCAGCAACCCTCGGGGGGAACTAATGAACACTGAAGCTTTCTTT.